These T cell receptor beta chains were read from a single sample in a study of blood T cell repertoires in COVID-19. Sequencing was performed with immunoSEQ multiplex PCR; in TCRdb, only in-frame clones are kept and a portion is missing. Of under 60,000 clones listed, 80% to 85% are singletons. Sequencing was done on a sample of peripheral blood. The receptors originated from a man aged 25-40 years with COVID-19, enrolled during active disease. CDR3s leave out the opening cysteine and the closing phenylalanine or tryptophan. Each record gives: J gene, V gene, CDR3 length, CDR3 protein.

>TRBJ1-5|TRBV19|13
ASSMDRVSTQPQH
>TRBJ2-4|TRBV28|12
ASSVDRVKNIQY
>TRBJ2-1|TRBV19|16
ASSPGLAQRGSYNEQF
>TRBJ1-2|TRBV6-5|13
ASSAEKGGEDGYT
>TRBJ1-4|TRBV5-8|15
ASSLGTGPPANEKLF
>TRBJ1-1|TRBV11-3|11
ASSFGPNTEAF
>TRBJ1-1|TRBV3-1/TRBV3-2|11
ASSLGGNTEAF
>TRBJ1-2|TRBV27|13
ASSSRQGSSYGYT
>TRBJ1-1|TRBV5-1|12
ASSTGQGNTEAF
>TRBJ1-1|TRBV28|13
ASFPSHRAPIEAF